This T cell receptor (beta chain) was captured by sequencing in a study of post-analysis software for immune sequencing data. Study-wide findings and caveats: Multiple sclerosis patients showed significantly lower normalized Chao1 diversity than controls did. TRBV segments more frequent in patients than in controls numbered roughly 5 and included TRBV5-6, TRBV5-1 and TRBV20-1. Same-batch preparations were strongly co-clustered by F measure.

Comment on this clonotype: Its antigen is currently unknown.

Unique molecular identifiers tagged the TCR beta cDNA libraries. When about 0.9 to 11 million T cells were used, they gave approximately 450,000 cDNA molecules. TCRdb reprocessed the PCR reads with MiXCR, giving one entry per CDR3 protein. The table includes about 400,000 distinct CDR3 sequences, around 37% detected once. V lost 6 bases and J lost 5; bases outside the gene matches: 8. The CDR3 has 14 residues. Germline lookup yields CDR1 SNHLY and CDR2 FYNNEI. The sequenced sample consisted of blood. This receptor was taken from a girl aged 10 to 17 with multiple sclerosis. J is TRBJ2-7 and V is TRBV2; 9 bases agree with TRBD1. For the CDR3, the DNA is TGTGCCAGCAGGGACCGGGGACAGGGAAACGAGCAGTACTTC. Translated: CASRDRGQGNEQYF.